This TCR beta chain appears in the sequencing data of a study of regulatory T cells in long-lasting Graves disease. At the level of the study: Over 5 years on antithyroid drugs plus positive TSH receptor antibodies marked Graves' disease as persistent. General observations from the study: Few sampled subjects may have lowered accuracy. TRBV28, TRBJ1-2 and TRBJ2-5 emerged as the favored segments in persistent disease.

The CDR3 is 16 residues long. Trimming took 5 bases from V and 0 from J, leaving 16 bases between them. Germline CDR1 MNHEY, CDR2 SVGEGT. Libraries of TCR beta came from iRepertoire HTBI primers plus Arm-PCR of CDR3 regions. MiXCR, run by TCRdb on the multiplex PCR reads, gives a single entry per CDR3 protein. The sample includes approximately 400,000 distinct CDR3 sequences, under 25% of them seen just once. Points on this clonotype: Its antigen is unknown.

Time point here: persistent/refractory GD, antithyroid drugs over 5 years with positive TRAb. The TCR library was made from RNA that had been extracted from PBMCs in TRIzol. This receptor was taken from a female donor with Graves disease. V is TRBV6-2 or TRBV6-3 and J is TRBJ1-1; unclear D gene. This material consisted of peripheral blood mononuclear cells (PBMCs), taken when the disease was refractory, from a patient treated with antithyroid drugs. This CDR3 is CASSPWTGLLNTEAFF. The CDR3 nucleotides are TGTGCCAGCAGTCCATGGACGGGCCTATTGAACACTGAAGCTTTCTTT.